Presented here are 6 T cell receptor beta chains from one specimen sequenced in a study of blood T cell repertoires in COVID-19. Data came from immunoSEQ multiplex PCR; TCRdb stores just in-frame clones and leaves some out. The sample gives approximately 44,000 clones, approximately 90% of which show up once; about 7.7% is in the top ten. The sample consisted of peripheral blood. Receptor source: a man aged 55 to 70 with active COVID-19.

This clone was seen only a few times. The J gene is TRBJ1-3, the V gene TRBV7-9, with D uncertain. Trimming removed 2 bases at V and 8 bases at J, with 10 bases between. The CDR3 consists of 13 residues. Germline V lookup: CDR1 SEHNR, CDR2 FQNEAQ (reference sequence). Written as DNA, the CDR3 is TGTGCCAGCAGCTTATTAGCCGGTCACACCATATATTTT. This sequence encodes CASSLLAGHTIYF.

The chain recombines TRBV19 with TRBJ1-4; 8 bases map to TRBD1. In germline, CDR1 is LNHDA, CDR2 SQIVND (reference sequence). With 3 bases clipped from V and 8 bases from J, the junction kept 5 bases outside the gene matches. This CDR3 region has 14 residues. The CDR3 DNA follows: TGTGCCAGTAGTATGCAGGGGGCCGAGGAAAAACTGTTTTTT. This translates into CASSMQGAEEKLFF. Together with reference TRBV19 and TRBJ1-4, the CDR3 gives the full variable domain: DGGITQSPKYLFRKEGQNVTLSCEQNLNHDAMYWYRQDPGQGLRLIYYSQIVNDFQKGDIAEGYSVSREKKESFPLTVTSAQKNPTAFYLCASSMQGAEEKLFFGSGTQLSVL.

The V and J genes are TRBV3-1 (or the pseudogene TRBV3-2) and TRBJ2-7, with 10 bases fitting TRBD2. The length of the CDR3 is 17 residues. The J segment lost 4 bases and the V segment lost 1 base, leaving 10 bases of the junction unmatched. CDR1 is LGHDT and CDR2 is YNNKEL in the germline V gene (reference sequence). The CDR3 DNA reads TGTGCCAGCAGCCAAGTTAGGGCTAGCGGGAGTGGATACGAGCAGTACTTC. It encodes CASSQVRASGSGYEQYF.

This clone has a handful of counts. The rearrangement uses TRBV5-1 and TRBJ2-7, with D hard to call. Germline V lookup: CDR1 SGHRS, CDR2 YFSETQ. Trimming removed 0 bases from V and 4 bases from J, with 8 bases in between. This CDR3 is built from 13 residues. CDR3 loop: CASSLAPEYEQYF. In DNA, the CDR3 is TGCGCCAGCAGCTTGGCGCCAGAATACGAGCAGTACTTC.

The chain is built from TRBV5-4 and TRBJ2-7; D is possibly TRBD1 (5 bases). Germline V lookup: CDR1 SGHNT, CDR2 YYREEE (reference sequence). The CDR3 loop spans 15 amino acids. Trimming pared 4 bases from V and 6 bases from J, leaving 20 bases between. CDR3 DNA sequence: TGTGCCAGCAGCCCCCCGACGGGCCAGGGTTCCGAGCAGTACTTC. It codes for CASSPPTGQGSEQYF.

The V and J genes are TRBV7-9 and TRBJ2-1; D not resolved. Trimming took off 6 bases at V and 7 bases at J, with 13 bases between the two ends. From germline, CDR1 is SEHNR and CDR2 FQNEAQ (reference sequence). This CDR3 has 13 residues. The CDR3 region has the DNA TGTGCCAGCAGTGGATTCAGCAGGAATGAGCAGTTCTTC. Amino acid sequence: CASSGFSRNEQFF.